This T cell receptor (beta chain) was sequenced for a study of blood T cell repertoires in COVID-19. Produced via immunoSEQ multiplex PCR; TCRdb's table is partial and in-frame only. The table records 330,000 or so clones, over 85% of them present only once. The length of the CDR3 is 14 residues. V dropped 1 base and J dropped 10 bases, with 14 bases sitting between them. CDR1 MNHNS and CDR2 SASEGT come from the germline V gene. The specimen was peripheral blood. This sequence joins TRBV6-1 and TRBJ2-1, with a tentative D call TRBD2 (5 bases). The receptor comes from a woman aged 55 to 70 with COVID-19, enrolled during active disease. Written as DNA, the CDR3 is TGTGCCAGCAGTGAAGGACCCCTCGGAGGCGAGCAGTTCTTC. Protein product: CASSEGPLGGEQFF.